This T cell receptor (beta chain) is drawn from a study of blood T cell repertoires in COVID-19. Authors' methods: Reference gene primer amplification gave nucleated cell count estimates. Libraries were prepared by immunoSEQ multiplex PCR; TCRdb keeps only in-frame clonotypes and omits some of them. The V and J calls and clone size are taken from that table; D and trimming were inferred from the DNA. The sample yields 150,000 to 200,000 clones, 75% to 80% seen once. Germline V lookup: CDR1 KGHSH, CDR2 LQKENI. The V gene end was trimmed by 3 bases and the J gene end by 3 bases; junction bases not matched to a gene: 11. The CDR3 runs 18 residues.

This receptor was identified in a woman aged 45-60 years with active or convalescent COVID-19. The chain uses TRBV18 and TRBJ1-5, with 10 bases lining up with TRBD1. Material for sequencing was peripheral blood. CDR3 loop: CASSPAGTGAIPNQPQHF. The CDR3 DNA sequence: TGTGCCAGCTCACCGGCCGGGACAGGGGCGATTCCCAATCAGCCCCAGCATTTT.